This T cell receptor beta chain was captured by sequencing in a study of T cells in Graves' hyperthyroidism and ophthalmopathy. Study conclusions and caveats: In simple terms, a model built on 13 V-J features told ophthalmopathy apart from stable hyperthyroidism. Most expanded thyroid clonotypes above 0.001 recurred in blood.

The V gene's germline CDR1 is LNHNV and CDR2 YYDKDF (reference sequence). V gave up 3 bases and J gave up 1 base, with 10 bases separating them. The CDR3 spans 15 residues. A remark on this clonotype: Its antigen remains unidentified.

The study enrolled patients aged 18 to 65 with newly diagnosed hyperthyroidism of under 2 months' duration. Clinical symptoms, serum thyroxine and TRAb, thyroid ultrasound and orbital computed tomography together formed the diagnostic basis. What was amplified from RNA transcripts were TCR beta CDR3 regions. A first-round RT-PCR of the TCR CDR3 used the HTBI primer set. In TCRdb, the multiplex PCR reads were re-called with MiXCR into one record per CDR3 protein. The sample holds about 98,000 distinct CDR3 sequences, 35% to 45% seen once. This clonotype originated in a woman between 25 and 40 years old with Graves' hyperthyroidism. The sample taken for sequencing was peripheral blood or thyroid tissue (not recorded which). The chain joins TRBV15 to TRBJ1-5; D gene ambiguous. The CDR3 DNA follows: TGTGCCACCAGCAGCTTGGCCAGCAGCAATCAGCCCCAGCATTTT. Amino acid sequence: CATSSLASSNQPQHF. Filled out from reference TRBV15 and TRBJ1-5, the complete variable domain reads DAMVIQNPRYQVTQFGKPVTLSCSQTLNHNVMYWYQQKSSQAPKLLFHYYDKDFNNEADTPDNFQSRRPNTSFCFLDIRSPGLGDTAMYLCATSSLASSNQPQHFGDGTRLSIL.